These 5 T cell receptor beta chains came from one sample sequenced in a study of a mutant IDH1 vaccine in newly diagnosed glioma. Only in-frame clones appear in the TCRdb table, and some are missing; sequencing was by immunoSEQ multiplex PCR. The sample has about 58,000 clones, about 88% seen once. Regarding time point: week 5, during vaccination. One vaccine dose held 300 ug of mutant IDH1 20-mer peptide and came with topical imiquimod. These receptors have no identified antigens. Material: PBMCs, obtained from a glioma patient whose treatment included an IDH1 peptide vaccine. The source of these receptors is a woman in her forties or fifties with glioma.

J is TRBJ2-3 and V is TRBV18; no definite D call. V was clipped by 3 bases and J by 6 bases, with 7 bases between them. The CDR3 contains 12 residues. Per the germline V gene, CDR1 is KGHSH and CDR2 is LQKENI. This CDR3 reads CASSPSRDTQYF. The CDR3, as DNA: TGTGCCAGCTCACCCTCCCGGGATACGCAGTATTTT.

The V call is TRBV2, the J call TRBJ1-1; no firm D call. The germline V gene encodes CDR1 SNHLY and CDR2 FYNNEI. Trimming took off 6 bases at V and 0 bases at J, with 11 bases between the two ends. This CDR3 has 14 residues. The CDR3 reads CASRRPSMNTEAFF. In nucleotides, the CDR3 is TGTGCCAGCAGGCGTCCCTCCATGAACACTGAAGCTTTCTTT.

J is TRBJ2-3 and V is TRBV14; D might be TRBD1 (7 bases). The V end lost 1 base, the J end lost 9 bases, and 14 bases lay between the germline ends. CDR3 length: 14 amino acids. Looked up from germline, CDR1 is SGHDN and CDR2 is FVKESK. The CDR3 sequence: CASSQGTQGGTQYF. The CDR3 DNA reads TGTGCCAGCAGCCAAGGCACCCAGGGGGGCACGCAGTATTTT.

This clone was recorded only once. The chain couples TRBV19 to TRBJ1-2; 8 nucleotides match TRBD1. The germline V gene encodes CDR1 LNHDA and CDR2 SQIVND (reference sequence). The CDR3 is 13 residues long. V shed 5 bases and J 7 bases; nucleotides not matched to a gene: 6. The CDR3 bases are TGTGCCAGTAGTCCGAGGACAGGGATTGGCTACACCTTC. Its protein is CASSPRTGIGYTF.

The rearrangement links TRBV5-6 to TRBJ2-7; possible D gene TRBD2, 5 bases. V lost 1 base, J lost 12 bases, and 17 bases lay in between. The CDR3 spans 13 residues. Per germline, CDR1 SGHDT and CDR2 YYEEEE. The CDR3 region is CASSLQGSREGYF. CDR3 nucleotides: TGTGCCAGCAGCTTGCAAGGTTCCCGAGAGGGGTACTTC.